This T cell receptor beta chain was sequenced in a study of T cell changes during pregnancy in multiple sclerosis. Germline lookup yields CDR1 SGHDN and CDR2 FVKESK. The CDR3 covers 13 residues. V was pared by 1 base and J by 3 bases, with 7 bases between. Measured with immunoSEQ multiplex PCR; TCRdb has only the in-frame clones, and not every one. The sample lists over 35,000 clones, about 94% occurring once. The source was CD8+ T cells from peripheral blood mononuclear cells, collected in the third trimester of pregnancy. The clonotype comes from a female donor with multiple sclerosis, enrolled in a pregnancy study. The gene calls are TRBV14 and TRBJ2-7; D remains unclear. Here the CDR3 DNA reads TGTGCCAGCAGCCAAGTCGGAGTCTACGAGCAGTACTTC. Amino acid sequence: CASSQVGVYEQYF.